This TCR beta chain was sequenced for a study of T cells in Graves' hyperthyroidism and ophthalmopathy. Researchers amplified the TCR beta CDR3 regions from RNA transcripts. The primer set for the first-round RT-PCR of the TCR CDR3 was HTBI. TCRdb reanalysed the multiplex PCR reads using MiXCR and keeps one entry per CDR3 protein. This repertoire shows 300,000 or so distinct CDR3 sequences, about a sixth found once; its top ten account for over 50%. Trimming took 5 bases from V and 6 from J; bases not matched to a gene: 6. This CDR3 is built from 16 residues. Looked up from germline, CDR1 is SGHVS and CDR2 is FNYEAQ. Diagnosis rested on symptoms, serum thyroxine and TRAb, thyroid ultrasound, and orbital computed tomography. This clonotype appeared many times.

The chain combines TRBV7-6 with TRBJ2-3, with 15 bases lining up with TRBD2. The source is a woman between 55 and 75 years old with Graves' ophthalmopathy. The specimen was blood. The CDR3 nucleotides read TGTGCCAGCAGCCGGACTAGCGGGGGGGCCCTGGATACGCAGTATTTT. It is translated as CASSRTSGGALDTQYF.